This T cell receptor (beta chain) was captured by sequencing in a study of blood T cell repertoires in COVID-19. TCRdb keeps only in-frame clones here, not all; method: immunoSEQ multiplex PCR. Of over 250,000 clones listed, about 90% were seen once; the top ten hold approximately 1.4%. This CDR3 is built from 16 residues. Germline assignment: CDR1 SEHNR and CDR2 FQNEAQ (reference sequence). J lost 0 bases, V lost 5 bases, and 8 bases had no gene match. This chain connects TRBV7-9 to TRBJ2-7, with 9 bases fitting TRBD1. The sequenced sample consisted of peripheral blood. This TCR came from a middle-aged woman who had recovered from COVID-19. The DNA for the CDR3 is TGTGCCAGCAGCCTCGGGACAGGGAAAAGCTCCTACGAGCAGTACTTC. Protein sequence: CASSLGTGKSSYEQYF. Filled out from reference TRBV7-9 and TRBJ2-7, the complete variable domain reads DTGVSQNPRHKITKRGQNVTFRCDPISEHNRLYWYRQTLGQGPEFLTYFQNEAQLEKSRLLSDRFSAERPKGSFSTLEIQRTEQGDSAMYLCASSLGTGKSSYEQYFGPGTRLTVT.